The source of this T cell receptor beta chain is a study of T cell repertoires in cytomegalovirus infection (dated by TCRdb to between 2019 and 2020). In terms of the full investigation: Recently identified HLA-C-restricted CMV epitopes, whose presentation resists viral immunomodulation, were targeted by peptide stimulations together with well-studied HLA-B-restricted epitopes. Donor HLA type was relevant to the analysis, because carriage of CMV infection together with the matching HLA type was indicated by public TCR beta signatures. Study-wide conclusions, independent of this receptor: Carriers of CMV infection plus the relevant HLA type were discriminated by the cumulative frequency of public TCR beta family members in the study cohort and in an independent roughly 370-donor cohort. The ex vivo response was dominated by HLA-C-restricted CMV-specific TCR beta clonotypes, which also provided the single most frequent clonotype in two of eight donors.

On this clonotype: Its recognized antigen is unknown. No clone much larger than this one lies a single base away; base qualities are absent.

Instrument used: Illumina HiSeq 1500. TCRdb itself trimmed the public reads at Q25 with fastp, ran MiXCR and retained productive beta chains. Each CDR3 protein appears once, grouped with its most common genes and DNA. The sample table shows a few hundred thousand distinct CDR3 sequences, and approximately 40% are seen once. The biggest ten clones account for roughly 50% of the sample. Interpreted using the paper, the treatment or condition label stands for: in vitro stimulation with specific CMV peptide epitopes to enrich CMV-specific T cells. The clonotype was recovered from a human donor in good health (CMV status not recorded). Some clones in this sample may be carry-over from other donors' samples. Sequences were derived from cultured PBMCs, sampled from culture after CMV antigen stimulation.

For the CDR3, the sequence is CASSVRSGMGTDTQYF. The nucleotides read TGTGCCAGCAGCGTACGTAGCGGGATGGGTACAGATACGCAGTATTTT. In this chain, TRBV7-9 is recombined with TRBJ2-3; 8 central nucleotides agree with TRBD2. For this chain, trimming is 5 bases at the V end and 3 bases at the J end, and the number of junction bases without a gene match is 10. The CDR3 sequence holds 16 residues, the cysteine and phenylalanine included. CDR3 DNA is the only sequence kept; it has 48 bases, read in frame from the first base. CDR1 and CDR2, looked up from the germline V gene (reference sequence), are SEHNR and FQNEAQ.